The 20 T cell receptor beta chains below were found in one sample sequenced in a study of pediatric ulcerative colitis (dated by TCRdb to between 2018 and 2021). The library relied on the immunoSEQ multiplex PCR assay. This immuneACCESS table, as held by TCRdb, lists in-frame sequences with V and J called but not all clones. Of the missing ones, under half trace to an unresolved V gene in checked studies; the others have no known cause. The sample contains 40,000 to 55,000 clones, about 78% of them found a single time. The top ten hold 3.5% to 4.5% of the sample. One to two pinch biopsies were taken from the rectum for research during colonoscopy. The specimen sequenced was gut tissue. The receptors stem from a girl aged 5-17 years with moderate ulcerative colitis.

The J gene is TRBJ2-7, the V gene TRBV28, with 10 bases aligning to TRBD2. Germline V lookup: CDR1 MDHEN, CDR2 SYDVKM. After removal of 3 bases from V and 0 bases from J, the junction contained 2 bases not matched to a gene. The CDR3 loop spans 15 amino acids. CDR3 nucleotide sequence: TGTGCCAGCAGTTTCGGACTAGCGGCCTCCTACGAGCAGTACTTC. As protein: CASSFGLAASYEQYF.

The V gene is TRBV7-2, the J gene TRBJ1-4; a possible D gene is TRBD1 (5 bases). Looked up from germline, CDR1 is SGHTA and CDR2 is FQGNSA. The CDR3 consists of 16 residues. V was trimmed by 5 bases and J by 8 bases, leaving 21 bases between them. The CDR3 bases are TGTGCCAGCAGCATACTCCCGGGAACAGGTGTCGAAAAACTGTTTTTT. Translated, it gives CASSILPGTGVEKLFF.

This chain connects TRBV27 to TRBJ1-2; a possible D gene is TRBD1 (5 bases). The CDR3 runs to 15 residues. CDR1 MNHEY and CDR2 SMNVEV come from the germline V gene (reference sequence). The ends were cut back, 0 bases at V and 1 base at J, with 9 bases in the middle. The CDR3 DNA reads as TGTGCCAGCAGTTTATCGTACAGGAGTAACTATGGCTACACCTTC. Protein sequence: CASSLSYRSNYGYTF.

V is TRBV5-1 and J is TRBJ1-5; 7 positions match TRBD1. The CDR3 has 14 residues. CDR1 is SGHRS, CDR2 YFSETQ, per germline. J gave up 6 bases and V 4 bases, and 7 bases lay outside the gene matches. DNA of the CDR3: TGCGCCAGCAGCCCACAGGGGATAGGTCAGCCCCAGCATTTT. Protein product: CASSPQGIGQPQHF.

The chain couples TRBV25-1 to TRBJ2-7; the D gene is possibly TRBD1 (6 bases). Germline CDR1 and CDR2: MGHDK and SYGVNS. V was pared by 4 bases and J by 6 bases, with 10 bases between. The CDR3 runs to 12 residues. Here the CDR3 reads CASSVTGIEQYF. DNA of the CDR3: TGTGCCAGCAGTGTAACAGGGATCGAGCAGTACTTC.

The chain carries TRBV11-1 and TRBJ2-5, with D possibly being TRBD1 or TRBD2 (5 bases each). V dropped 5 bases and J dropped 7 bases, with 17 bases sitting between them. The CDR3 is 14 residues long. Germline CDR1 SGHAT, CDR2 FQDESV (reference sequence). The CDR3 reads CASSAEGRRGTQYF. Written as DNA, the CDR3 is TGTGCCAGCAGCGCCGAGGGGCGTCGGGGGACCCAGTACTTC.

The CDR3 sequence is CSVGRASGVQETQYF. The CDR3 DNA is TGCAGCGTTGGAAGGGCTAGCGGGGTTCAAGAGACCCAGTACTTC. The chain employs TRBV29-1 and TRBJ2-5, with 9 bases lining up with TRBD2. With V trimmed by 4 bases and J by 2 bases, 8 bases remained unmatched. Per germline, CDR1 SQVTM and CDR2 ANQGSEA. The CDR3 is made up of 15 amino acids.

Of note for this clone: Other DNA sequences of this sample code for an identical CDR3. V usage is TRBV4-3 and J usage is TRBJ1-2; D is undetermined. CDR1 and CDR2 (germline): LGHNA, YSLEER. There are 13 residues in the CDR3. Trimming took off 1 base at V and 3 bases at J, with 6 bases between the two ends. The CDR3 is CASSQGRDYGYTF. The CDR3 bases are TGCGCCAGCAGCCAAGGGAGGGACTATGGCTACACCTTC.

The chain has TRBV10-3 and TRBJ1-1; D call uncertain. CDR1 is ENHRY, CDR2 SYGVKD, per germline. The CDR3 covers 14 residues. CDR3 protein: CASRVHPQNTEAFF. The CDR3 coding sequence is TGTGCATCGAGGGTTCACCCCCAGAACACTGAAGCTTTCTTT.

This clone appeared a few times. The chain's CDR3 is CASSSLGQGAYGYTF. The CDR3 DNA follows: TGTGCCAGCAGCTCGTTGGGACAGGGGGCCTATGGCTACACCTTC. The chain has TRBV9 and TRBJ1-2, with 12 bases lining up with TRBD1. V gave up 4 bases and J gave up 4 bases; unmatched junction bases: 5. The V gene's germline CDR1 is SGDLS and CDR2 YYNGEE. CDR3 length equals 15 residues.

As regards this clone: Mismatch with germline at one junction end may stem from a read error. The chain is built from TRBV18 and TRBJ1-2; D remains unclear. The CDR3 has 12 residues. CDR1 KGHSH and CDR2 LQKENI come from the germline V gene. CDR3 protein: CASSPPDYDYTF. The CDR3 bases are TGTGCCAGCTCACCGCCAGACTATGACTACACCTTC. The whole variable domain, remainder taken from reference TRBV18 and TRBJ1-2, is NAGVMQNPRHLVRRRGQEARLRCSPMKGHSHVYWYRQLPEEGLKFMVYLQKENIIDESGMPKERFSAEFPKEGPSILRIQQVVRGDSAAYFCASSPPDYDYTFGSGTRLTVV.

The chain links TRBV7-9 to TRBJ2-1, with D perhaps matching TRBD2 (5 bases). V shed 5 bases and J shed 3 bases, with 11 bases lying between them. Per the germline V gene, CDR1 is SEHNR and CDR2 is FQNEAQ (reference sequence). This CDR3 has 14 residues. The CDR3 region is CASSQLDYYNEQFF. Here the CDR3 DNA reads TGTGCCAGCAGCCAACTAGACTACTACAATGAGCAGTTCTTC.

The chain is built from TRBV5-1 and TRBJ1-3, with D unresolved. The CDR3 spans 16 residues. CDR1 and CDR2 (germline): SGHRS, YFSETQ. The ends were cut back, 0 bases at V and 0 bases at J, with 10 bases in the middle. The DNA for the CDR3 is TGCGCCAGCAGCTTGGAGCCAGTCTACTCTGGAAACACCATATATTTT. Its protein product is CASSLEPVYSGNTIYF.

The chain couples TRBV11-3 to TRBJ1-1; no clear D. Germline CDR1 is SGHNT and CDR2 is YENEEA. With 4 bases removed from V and 0 bases from J, the gap between germline ends came to 9 bases. The CDR3 sequence is 14 residues long. This CDR3 is CASSSDGLNTEAFF. The CDR3 bases are TGTGCCAGCAGCTCCGACGGACTGAACACTGAAGCTTTCTTT.

The table lists this clone with a count of one. The chain carries TRBV9 and TRBJ1-1, with D perhaps matching TRBD1 (6 bases). The CDR3 spans 18 residues. Germline assignment: CDR1 SGDLS and CDR2 YYNGEE. V was pared by 2 bases and J by 5 bases, with 25 bases between. CDR3 coding DNA: TGTGCCAGCAGCGTCGGGGGGCGCAATACATGGGCTCGAACTGAAGCTTTCTTT. Its protein is CASSVGGRNTWARTEAFF.

This clone occurred a few times. The chain links TRBV6-1 to TRBJ1-3, with unresolved D. This CDR3 has 14 residues. V was pared by 8 bases and J by 0 bases, with 11 bases between. Germline CDR1 reads MNHNS; CDR2 reads SASEGT. In DNA form, the CDR3 reads TGTGCCAGCGGCAGAGGACCCTCTGGAAACACCATATATTTT. Protein: CASGRGPSGNTIYF.

This clone has only a few counts. This chain connects TRBV4-1 to TRBJ2-7; 10 nucleotides line up with TRBD1. The CDR3 has 15 amino acids. V shed 4 bases, J shed 12 bases, and the junction held 15 bases outside the gene matches. CDR1 is MGHRA and CDR2 is YSYEKL in the germline V gene. As DNA, the CDR3 is TGCGCCAGCAGCCGACCGGAGGACGGACAGGGGGGAACGTACTTC. As protein: CASSRPEDGQGGTYF.

The V and J genes are TRBV29-1 and TRBJ2-7; maybe TRBD1 (7 bases). The CDR3 is 13 amino acids. Germline lookup yields CDR1 SQVTM and CDR2 ANQGSEA. V was trimmed by 4 bases and J by 6 bases, leaving 16 bases between them. CDR3 sequence (DNA): TGCAGCGTTGCGAGGGCAGGGGGGTTCGAGCAGTACTTC. It translates to CSVARAGGFEQYF.

In this sample, this clone turned up a few times. The chain is built from TRBV5-1 and TRBJ2-3; D gene unclear. CDR1 and CDR2 (germline): SGHRS, YFSETQ. Trimming removed 0 bases from V and 1 base from J, with 6 bases in between. The CDR3 has 14 amino acids. CDR3 in DNA: TGCGCCAGCAGCTTGGCGGCAGGCACAGATACGCAGTATTTT. Amino acid sequence: CASSLAAGTDTQYF.

V is TRBV29-1 and J is TRBJ2-2, with D unclear. CDR3 length: 12 amino acids. Germline V CDR1 and CDR2: SQVTM, ANQGSEA. V was clipped by 5 bases and J by 1 base, with 5 bases between them. CDR3: CSVRRNTGELFF. The CDR3 DNA is TGCAGCGTTCGCCGGAACACCGGGGAGCTGTTTTTT.